The rows below give T cell receptor beta chains drawn from one sample of a study of neurological immune-mediated disorders. Using its own MiXCR run on the 5' RACE reads, TCRdb lists one record per CDR3 protein. The repertoire consists of tens of thousands of distinct CDR3 sequences, with roughly an eighth occurring once and the leading ten covering approximately 4.2%. The specimen sequenced was PBMCs. Source of these receptors: a female donor with HTLV-1-associated myelopathy (HAM/TSP). Each CDR3 is given with its conserved first and last residue. Each record gives: clone size, V gene, J gene, D gene, CDR3 protein, CDR3 DNA. The D gene is left open where the match is weak. Clone size is not always given. Where it is, it says once, few, many or a class for expanded clones.

>few|TRBV20-1|TRBJ1-3|TRBD1
CSARAGLQGSGNTIYF
TGCAGTGCTAGAGCGGGATTACAGGGGTCTGGAAACACCATATATTTT
>many|TRBV28|TRBJ2-7|TRBD2
CASGGVYEQYF
TGTGCCAGCGGGGGGGTATACGAGCAGTACTTC
>many|TRBV10-3|TRBJ2-1|-
CAAGVPQGASDEQFF
TGTGCCGCGGGGGTCCCACAGGGTGCATCGGATGAGCAGTTCTTC
>many|TRBV11-2|TRBJ2-3|-
CASSSREGTDTQYF
TGTGCCAGCTCATCCAGGGAGGGCACAGATACGCAGTATTTT
>-|TRBV27|TRBJ2-1|TRBD2
CASSNIAGGHNEQFF
TGTGCCAGCAGTAACATAGCGGGGGGGCACAATGAGCAGTTCTTC
>many|TRBV10-3|TRBJ1-6|-
CAIRIDVYNSPLHF
TGTGCCATCAGAATTGACGTCTATAATTCACCCCTCCACTTT
>many|TRBV10-1|TRBJ2-3|-
CASSESLQRDTQYF
TGCGCCAGCAGTGAGTCACTCCAGCGGGATACGCAGTATTTT
>-|TRBV20-1|TRBJ2-2|-
CSAITGQGGELFF
TGCAGTGCTATCACAGGCCAGGGTGGAGAGCTGTTTTTT
>-|TRBV5-1|TRBJ2-3|TRBD1
CASIFGQGGTDTQYF
TGCGCCAGCATCTTCGGACAGGGAGGCACAGATACGCAGTATTTT
>few|TRBV12-3/TRBV12-4|TRBJ2-3|TRBD2
CASSPGTNIQPSTDTQYF
TGTGCCAGCAGTCCCGGGACTAACATCCAACCCAGCACAGATACGCAGTATTTT
>many|TRBV28|TRBJ2-5|-
CASSAPGLGKTQYF
TGTGCCTCATCAGCCCCGGGACTCGGAAAGACCCAGTACTTC
>many|TRBV7-6|TRBJ2-7|-
CASSLEGGDRAYEQYF
TGTGCCAGCAGCTTAGAGGGGGGGGACAGAGCCTACGAGCAGTACTTC
>few|TRBV6-4|TRBJ2-3|-
CASSDSGGQGNPDTQYF
TGTGCCAGCAGTGACTCGGGGGGGCAGGGAAACCCAGATACGCAGTATTTT
>many|TRBV5-1|TRBJ2-6|-
CASSPTPRGANVLTF
TGCGCCAGCAGCCCCACCCCTCGAGGGGCCAACGTCCTGACTTTC
>many|TRBV18|TRBJ2-1|-
CASSPLDRSSYNEQFF
TGTGCCAGCTCACCACTGGACAGAAGCTCCTACAATGAGCAGTTCTTC
>many|TRBV28|TRBJ2-1|TRBD1
CASSLTDRGRNEQFF
TGTGCCAGCAGTTTGACTGACAGGGGGCGAAATGAGCAGTTCTTC
>many|TRBV5-1|TRBJ1-1|-
CASSLAGRGTEAFF
TGCGCCAGCAGCTTGGCGGGGAGGGGCACTGAAGCTTTCTTT
>many|TRBV5-1|TRBJ2-7|TRBD1
CASSSKPGTGGIHYEQYF
TGCGCCAGCAGCTCTAAACCCGGGACAGGGGGTATCCACTACGAGCAGTACTTC
>-|TRBV5-1|TRBJ2-1|-
CASRLEPSNEQFF
TGCGCCAGCAGGTTAGAGCCCTCCAATGAGCAGTTCTTC
>many|TRBV12-3/TRBV12-4|TRBJ2-3|-
CASRLRDTQYF
TGTGCCAGCAGGCTACGGGATACGCAGTATTTT
>medium-sized|TRBV10-3|TRBJ2-5|-
CAISESEDLWEEETQYF
TGTGCCATCAGTGAGTCGGAGGACCTGTGGGAAGAAGAGACCCAGTACTTC
>many|TRBV20-1|TRBJ2-7|TRBD2
CSASSPPGLAGGLGEQYF
TGCAGTGCTAGCTCTCCACCGGGACTAGCGGGGGGGTTAGGCGAGCAGTACTTC
>many|TRBV29-1|TRBJ2-3|-
CSVARWGEVTDTQYF
TGCAGCGTTGCCCGGTGGGGGGAAGTCACAGATACGCAGTATTTT
>many|TRBV4-1|TRBJ2-3|-
CASSQRPHGAEGDTQYF
TGCGCCAGCAGCCAGCGGCCGCATGGGGCGGAAGGGGATACGCAGTATTTT
>many|TRBV27|TRBJ1-5|-
CASSPRPGGSNQPQHF
TGTGCCAGCAGTCCGCGGCCTGGTGGGAGCAATCAGCCCCAGCATTTT
>many|TRBV11-2|TRBJ2-3|-
CASSATTSDTQYF
TGTGCCAGCAGCGCGACTACTTCAGATACGCAGTATTTT
>many|TRBV5-1|TRBJ1-5|-
CASTGGTHRTSNQPQHF
TGCGCCAGCACGGGAGGGACCCACAGGACCAGCAATCAGCCCCAGCATTTT
>few|TRBV4-1|TRBJ2-1|TRBD2
CASSQVGSGGATYNEQFF
TGCGCCAGCAGCCAAGTAGGAAGCGGGGGGGCCACCTACAATGAGCAGTTCTTC
>many|TRBV28|TRBJ2-1|TRBD2
CASSFRDGTSTFF
TGTGCCAGCAGTTTTAGGGACGGGACTAGCACATTCTTC
>many|TRBV20-1|TRBJ2-7|-
CSATPTREQYF
TGCAGTGCTACTCCAACTCGGGAGCAGTACTTC
>-|TRBV21-1|TRBJ1-6|-
CAGGSGGNSPLHF
TGTGCCGGAGGATCAGGGGGTAATTCACCCCTCCACTTT
>many|TRBV12-3/TRBV12-4|TRBJ1-5|TRBD1
CASSRGDSRNQPQHF
TGTGCCAGCAGCAGAGGGGACAGCAGGAATCAGCCCCAGCATTTT
>-|TRBV6-2/TRBV6-3|TRBJ2-5|TRBD2
CASSPLGTSGGRYQETQYF
TGTGCCAGCAGCCCACTTGGGACTAGCGGGGGCCGCTACCAAGAGACCCAGTACTTC
>-|TRBV2|TRBJ2-2|-
CASCVNTGELFF
TGTGCCAGCTGTGTGAACACCGGGGAGCTGTTTTTT
>many|TRBV10-3|TRBJ2-6|-
CAFRNGANVLTF
TGTGCCTTCCGAAATGGGGCCAACGTCCTGACTTTC
>many|TRBV9|TRBJ2-3|-
CASSTRTRGELNTQYF
TGTGCCAGCAGCACTCGGACTAGGGGGGAGTTGAATACGCAGTATTTT
>many|TRBV27|TRBJ2-7|TRBD1
CASSLRSAGGLREQYF
TGTGCCAGCAGTTTACGCTCGGCAGGGGGCCTGAGAGAGCAGTACTTC
>many|TRBV7-2|TRBJ2-5|-
CASSGPVRVETQYF
TGTGCCAGCTCCGGACCCGTAAGGGTGGAGACCCAGTACTTC
>many|TRBV4-1|TRBJ2-1|-
CASSQTLEDNEQFF
TGCGCCAGCAGCCAGACCTTAGAGGACAATGAGCAGTTCTTC
>-|TRBV12-3/TRBV12-4|TRBJ2-6|-
CASSLSGLIRRVSGANVLTF
TGTGCCAGCAGTTTAAGTGGGCTCATTAGAAGAGTCTCTGGGGCCAACGTCCTGACTTTC
>many|TRBV20-1|TRBJ2-1|TRBD2
CSARSGRAGNEQFF
TGCAGTGCTAGAAGCGGGAGGGCCGGAAATGAGCAGTTCTTC
>many|TRBV7-2|TRBJ2-1|TRBD2
CASSLRSGGLVNEQFF
TGTGCCAGCAGCTTAAGAAGCGGGGGGCTCGTAAATGAGCAGTTCTTC
>many|TRBV12-3/TRBV12-4|TRBJ1-1|TRBD1
CASTQAGTGVVNTEAFF
TGTGCCAGCACCCAGGCGGGGACAGGGGTGGTGAACACTGAAGCTTTCTTT
>many|TRBV20-1|TRBJ2-2|-
CSSRRAVTGELFF
TGCAGTTCTAGAAGGGCAGTCACCGGGGAGCTGTTTTTT
>many|TRBV10-3|TRBJ2-7|-
CAISEGTIGRQYF
TGTGCCATCAGTGAGGGTACGATAGGGAGGCAGTACTTC
>few|TRBV7-7|TRBJ2-7|TRBD1
CASSSPRTGGDEQYF
TGTGCCAGCAGCTCACCCCGGACAGGGGGCGATGAGCAGTACTTC
>-|TRBV9|TRBJ1-4|-
CASSVEPVARLLF
TGTGCCAGCAGCGTAGAACCAGTGGCCCGGCTGCTTTTT
>many|TRBV30|TRBJ2-2|-
CAWRSEGPELFF
TGTGCCTGGAGATCTGAGGGGCCCGAGCTGTTTTTT